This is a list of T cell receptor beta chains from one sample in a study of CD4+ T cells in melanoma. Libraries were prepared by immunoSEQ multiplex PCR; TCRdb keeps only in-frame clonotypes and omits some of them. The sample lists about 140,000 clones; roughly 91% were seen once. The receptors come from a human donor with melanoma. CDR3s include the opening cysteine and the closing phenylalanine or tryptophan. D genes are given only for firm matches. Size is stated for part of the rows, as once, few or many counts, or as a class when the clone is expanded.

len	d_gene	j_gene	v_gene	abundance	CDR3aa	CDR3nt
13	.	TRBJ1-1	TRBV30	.	CAWRGEGQSEAFF	TGTGCCTGGAGGGGGGAGGGACAATCTGAAGCTTTCTTT
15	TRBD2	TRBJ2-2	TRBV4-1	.	CASSSAGGNTGELFF	TGCGCCAGCAGCTCAGCGGGGGGTAACACCGGGGAGCTGTTTTTT
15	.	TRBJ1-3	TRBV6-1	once	CASSEGDAGRNTIYF	TGTGCCAGCAGTGAGGGGGACGCAGGTAGAAACACCATATATTTT
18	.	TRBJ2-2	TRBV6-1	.	CASSEALGGAPNTGELFF	TGTGCCAGCAGTGAAGCGCTAGGGGGGGCGCCGAACACCGGGGAGCTGTTTTTT
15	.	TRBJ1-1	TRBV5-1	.	CASSLIWGQETEAFF	TGCGCCAGCAGCTTGATCTGGGGGCAGGAAACTGAAGCTTTCTTT
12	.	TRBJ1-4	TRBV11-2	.	CASSLGFEKLFF	TGTGCCAGCAGCTTAGGGTTTGAAAAACTGTTTTTT
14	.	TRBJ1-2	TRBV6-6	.	CASLPAGQAYGYTF	TGTGCCAGTCTCCCCGCAGGGCAGGCCTATGGCTACACCTTC
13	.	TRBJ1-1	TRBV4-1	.	CASSQGDTRSAFF	TGCGCCAGCAGCCAAGGGGACACACGTAGCGCTTTCTTT
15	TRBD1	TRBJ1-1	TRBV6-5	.	CASSYSNRGHTEAFF	TGTGCCAGCAGTTACTCGAACAGGGGGCACACTGAAGCTTTCTTT
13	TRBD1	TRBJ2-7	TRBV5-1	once	CASSLGQGGEQYF	TGCGCCAGCAGCTTGGGACAGGGGGGCGAGCAGTACTTC
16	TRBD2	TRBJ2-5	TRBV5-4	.	CASSKGLAGGKETQYF	TGTGCCAGCAGCAAGGGACTAGCGGGGGGGAAAGAGACCCAGTACTTC
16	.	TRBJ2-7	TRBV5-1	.	CASSLGSRTALYEQYF	TGCGCCAGCAGCTTGGGGAGTAGGACAGCCCTATACGAGCAGTACTTC
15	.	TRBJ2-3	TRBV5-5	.	CASSLGGERTDTQYF	TGTGCCAGCAGCTTAGGAGGGGAGCGGACAGATACGCAGTATTTT
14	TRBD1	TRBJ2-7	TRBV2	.	CASSRTGTSYEQYF	TGTGCCAGCAGTCGGACAGGTACGTCGTACGAGCAGTACTTC
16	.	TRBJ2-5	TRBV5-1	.	CASSSSLTRRQETQYF	TGCGCCAGCAGCTCATCCTTGACCCGTCGCCAAGAGACCCAGTACTTC
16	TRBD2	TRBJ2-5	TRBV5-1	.	CASSLTSGGTQETQYF	TGCGCCAGCAGCTTGACTAGCGGGGGAACTCAAGAGACCCAGTACTTC
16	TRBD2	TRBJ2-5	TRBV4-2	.	CASSQDPSGRQETQYF	TGTGCCAGCAGCCAAGATCCTAGCGGGAGACAAGAGACCCAGTACTTC
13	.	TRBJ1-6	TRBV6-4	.	CASSVNWNSPLHF	TGTGCCAGCAGTGTGAACTGGAATTCACCCCTCCACTTT
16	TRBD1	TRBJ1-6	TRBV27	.	CASSLYGDSNNSPLHF	TGTGCCAGCAGTTTATATGGGGACAGTAATAATTCACCCCTCCACTTT
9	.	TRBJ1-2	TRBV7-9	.	CAPGGGYTF	TGTGCCCCCGGCGGAGGCTACACCTTC
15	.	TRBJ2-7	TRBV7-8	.	CASSLGWTVGNEQYF	TGTGCCAGCAGCTTAGGGTGGACAGTAGGGAACGAGCAGTACTTC
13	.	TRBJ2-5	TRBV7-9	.	CAIHGRERETQYF	TGTGCCATCCACGGAAGGGAAAGAGAGACCCAGTACTTC
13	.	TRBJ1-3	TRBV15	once	CATSRQAGNTIYF	TGTGCCACCAGCCGTCAGGCTGGGAACACCATATATTTT
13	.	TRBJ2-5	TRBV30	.	CAWSVVQGETQYF	TGTGCCTGGAGTGTAGTGCAGGGTGAGACCCAGTACTTC
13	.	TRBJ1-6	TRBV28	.	CASSLTGRSPLHF	TGTGCCAGCAGTTTGACCGGTCGTTCACCCCTCCACTTT
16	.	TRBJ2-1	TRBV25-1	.	CASSESGGKTYNEQFF	TGTGCCAGCAGTGAATCGGGCGGGAAGACCTACAATGAGCAGTTCTTC
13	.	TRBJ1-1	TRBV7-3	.	CASSLGGIAEAFF	TGTGCCAGCAGCTTGGGCGGGATAGCTGAAGCTTTCTTT
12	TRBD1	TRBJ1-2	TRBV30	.	CAWSVGTAYNTF	TGTGCCTGGAGCGTCGGGACAGCTTATAACACCTTC
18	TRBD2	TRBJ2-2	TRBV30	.	CASTLSLAGGPGTGELFF	TGTGCCTCGACCTTGAGTCTAGCGGGGGGGCCGGGGACCGGGGAGCTGTTTTTT
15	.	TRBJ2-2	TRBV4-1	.	CASSQAGSGAGELFF	TGCGCCAGCAGCCAAGCAGGATCGGGGGCCGGGGAGCTGTTTTTT
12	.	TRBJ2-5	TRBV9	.	CASSPNGETQYF	TGTGCCAGCAGCCCTAATGGGGAGACCCAGTACTTC
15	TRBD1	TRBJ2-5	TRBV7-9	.	CASSLVGQGPETQYF	TGTGCCAGCAGCTTAGTAGGACAGGGTCCAGAGACCCAGTACTTC
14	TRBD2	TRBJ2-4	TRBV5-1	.	CASSDGGAKNIQYF	TGCGCCAGCAGCGACGGGGGGGCCAAAAACATTCAGTACTTC
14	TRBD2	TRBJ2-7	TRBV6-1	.	CASRVTSGGDEQYF	TGTGCCAGCAGGGTGACTAGCGGGGGGGACGAGCAGTACTTC
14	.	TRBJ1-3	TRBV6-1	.	CASKLTQGRDTIYF	TGTGCCAGCAAACTCACTCAGGGTAGAGACACCATATATTTT
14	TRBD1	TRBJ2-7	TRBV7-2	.	CASSSTRQGHEQYF	TGTGCCAGCAGCTCAACCCGACAGGGCCACGAGCAGTACTTC
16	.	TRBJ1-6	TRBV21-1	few	CASSRSRRGVNSPLHF	TGTGCCAGCAGCAGATCCCGGAGGGGGGTGAATTCACCCCTCCACTTT
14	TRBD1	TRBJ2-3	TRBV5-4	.	CASSDDRGTDTQYF	TGTGCCAGCAGCGACGACAGGGGCACAGATACGCAGTATTTT
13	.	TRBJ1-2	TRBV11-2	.	CASSRGGRYGYTF	TGTGCCAGCAGCCGAGGGGGTCGGTATGGCTACACCTTC